Reported below is one T cell receptor (beta chain). Its recognized antigen is unknown. It has no much larger one-base neighbor in the sample; base qualities were not kept. This sample stems from a study of T cells after yellow fever vaccination (dated by TCRdb to the late 2010s). Regarding the complete study: The SMART-Seq v4 Ultra Low Input RNA kit was used to prepare libraries from fractions with low cell numbers. Blood was collected at multiple timepoints before and after primary and secondary immunization, and bulk PBMC replicates and cell subsets were isolated. The cohort comprised two healthy male donors, one aged 18 to 29 and one aged 30 to 39 years. Bulk TCR alpha and beta repertoires were sequenced longitudinally to track T-cell clones before and after primary and booster YFV17D yellow fever vaccination. Study-level results and caveats: A small fraction of clonotypes appeared in both the CD4 and CD8 compartments, likely as a result of convergent recombination. Most clones expanded after primary vaccination (around 96% of CD4 and approximately 90% of CD8) were re-detected after the booster, suggesting that broad memory maintenance occurred. Only a couple of donors were included in the study, so the extent to which the findings can be generalized is limited. Compared with the primary T-cell response, the secondary T-cell response was faster but weaker, reaching its peak on day 5 rather than on day 15. Because abundant contaminating clonotypes from the bulk population could be contained in FACS-sorted repertoires, computational filtering was required.

The sequencer was an Illumina NovaSeq 6000. Synthesis of TCR cDNA relied on 5'RACE template switching, a step that introduced a universal primer site along with unique molecular identifiers. Priming of cDNA synthesis was performed from both the TCR alpha and TCR beta constant segments. Library amplification involved two PCR steps, and the second step added sample barcodes and sequencing adapters. Sequencing of libraries was done on Illumina HiSeq 2500 (2x100 bp) or NovaSeq (2x150 bp). In the paper's pipeline: MIGEC was used to demultiplex reads and collapse the reads into UMI consensus sequences, and MiXCR was used for V(D)J alignment. Clonotypes responding to the vaccine were identified with edgeR on replicate PBMC samples, with the criteria of FDR below 0.01 and a log2 fold change above 5 up to day 15. CD4 or CD8 identity was assigned to each bulk clonotype according to whether the clonotype was present at higher abundance in the sequenced CD4 repertoire or the sequenced CD8 repertoire. The public reads were reprocessed in TCRdb via fastp at Q25 and MiXCR, keeping in-frame beta chains. Each entry merges the rows of one CDR3 protein and shows their most common DNA and genes. The V and J calls follow TCRdb's processing rather than the paper's. The sample records 300,000 to 350,000 distinct CDR3 sequences, around 3.9% of which are singletons. Clones ranked in the top ten supply roughly 24% of the sample.

This specimen's treatment or condition label, interpreted: live attenuated yellow fever vaccine strain. At every blood-draw timepoint, two biological replicates of bulk PBMCs were collected. A standard Ficoll-Paque protocol was used to isolate PBMCs from peripheral blood. TriZol was used to extract RNA from bulk PBMCs, from CD4 and CD8 fractions, and from dextramer-positive and dextramer-negative fractions. Including the terminal cysteine and phenylalanine, the CDR3 comprises 19 residues. Of all the DNA, just the CDR3 is kept, 57 bases in frame from base 1. Ends trimmed: V by 2 bases, J by 1 base; bases unmatched to a gene: 9. Reading the germline V gene (reference sequence) gives CDR1 LGHDT and CDR2 YNNKEL.

Sample: PBMCs, taken 5 days after the yellow fever booster vaccination. This TCR was sampled from a man aged 18 to 29 who received the YFV17D yellow fever vaccine. This chain joins TRBV3-1 to TRBJ2-2, and 11 junction bases match TRBD2. CDR3 reads: CASSQRLAGTLLNTGELFF. The DNA sequence follows: TGTGCCAGCAGCCAAAGACTAGCGGGGACTCTCCTGAACACCGGGGAGCTGTTTTTT.